This T cell receptor beta chain was recovered during a study of neurological immune-mediated disorders. This clonotype was recorded many times. TCRdb fed the 5' RACE reads into MiXCR, producing one record per CDR3 protein. Of under 80,000 distinct CDR3 sequences detected, about 4% appear once; the ten largest clones hold under 1.5%. CDR1 is SGHTA, CDR2 FQGNSA, per germline. The germline V and J ends were trimmed by 1 base and 6 bases, with 8 bases remaining between them. The CDR3 totals 13 residues. Source material was 2 million unsorted PBMCs, stored at -80 °C in RNAlater. The clonotype originates from a man younger than 40 with multiple sclerosis. The specimen was PBMCs. The J gene is TRBJ2-3, the V gene TRBV7-2; D not certain. The CDR3 here is CASSLGPQDTQYF. As DNA, the CDR3 is TGTGCCAGCAGCTTAGGCCCGCAGGATACGCAGTATTTT.